The 21 T cell receptor beta chains below all came from one sample that was sequenced in a study of blood T cells in healthy people across ages. Combining a sample-barcoded 5' primer with a J-beta primer mix, a second PCR ran for about 7 to 11 cycles. MiXCR, run by TCRdb on the 5' RACE reads, gives a single entry per CDR3 protein. The data contain some 1.1 million distinct CDR3 sequences, about two fifths of them seen just once; the ten biggest clones take up over 10%. Sequenced: blood. Receptors originate from a man younger than 35 in good health.

The chain carries TRBV6-5 and TRBJ1-5, with TRBD1 identical over 9 bases. CDR1 is MNHEY, CDR2 SVGAGI, per germline. The CDR3 length is 14 residues. J gave up 6 bases and V 6 bases, and 6 bases lay outside the gene matches. Here the CDR3 DNA reads TGTGCCAGCAGGGGACAGGGTCTAAGTCAGCCCCAGCATTTT. This gives the protein CASRGQGLSQPQHF.

This chain connects TRBV7-8 to TRBJ2-3, with D possibly TRBD1 on 6 matching bases. There are 15 residues in the CDR3. CDR1 is SGHVS and CDR2 is FQNEAQ in the germline V gene. The V end lost 7 bases, the J end lost 3 bases, and 17 bases lay between the germline ends. Written as DNA, the CDR3 is TGTGCCAGCACCTTCAGGGGTACAATAACAGATACGCAGTATTTT. Amino acid sequence: CASTFRGTITDTQYF. The variable domain in full, with the rest retrieved from reference TRBV7-8 and TRBJ2-3, is GAGVSQSPRYKVAKRGQDVALRCDPISGHVSLFWYQQALGQGPEFLTYFQNEAQLDKSGLPSDRFFAERPEGSVSTLKIQRTQQEDSAVYLCASTFRGTITDTQYFGPGTRLTVL.

In regard to this clonotype: A clone one base away is much larger, so this may be a read error. V gene TRBV4-3 combines with J gene TRBJ2-1, with D possibly being TRBD1 (6 bases). The J call may not be correct, given that the DNA end is closer to TRBJ2-7. This CDR3 has 13 residues. CDR1 is LGHNA and CDR2 is YSLEER in the germline V gene. The CDR3 nucleotides read TGCGCCAGCAGCCAAAGGACAGACAATGAGCAGTACTTC. Translation gives CASSQRTDNEQYF.

The V and J genes are TRBV7-2 and TRBJ1-6; D call uncertain. The CDR3 is made up of 15 amino acids. CDR1 and CDR2 from the germline V gene are SGHTA and FQGNSA. Trimming pared 1 base from V and 9 bases from J, leaving 13 bases between. CDR3 protein: CASSLVTISSSPLHF. The CDR3 DNA sequence: TGTGCCAGCAGCTTAGTGACGATCTCCTCTTCACCCCTCCACTTT.

The rearrangement uses TRBV2 and TRBJ1-1; 7 positions agree with TRBD1. Germline V gene data show CDR1 as SNHLY and CDR2 as FYNNEI. CDR3 length: 14 residues. V lost 6 bases to trimming and J lost 4 bases; unmatched junction nucleotides: 8. In nucleotides, the CDR3 is TGTGCCAGCAGGGTGGACAGGATGCCCACTGAAGCTTTCTTT. As protein: CASRVDRMPTEAFF.

This clonotype has just a few counts. The chain uses TRBV6-2 or TRBV6-3 and TRBJ2-7, with a weak D call TRBD1 (5 bases). The CDR3 covers 18 residues. Looked up from germline, CDR1 is MNHEY and CDR2 is SVGEGT. V lost 1 base to trimming and J lost 2 bases, with 21 bases between them. The DNA for the CDR3 is TGTGCCAGCAGTTACTTGAAAAGGGGAAACGTACAGCCCTACGAGCAGTACTTC. Translation gives CASSYLKRGNVQPYEQYF.

This chain connects TRBV20-1 to TRBJ1-1, with D possibly matching TRBD1 (5 bases). This CDR3 has 14 amino acids. The germline V and J ends were trimmed by 3 bases and 5 bases, with 16 bases remaining between them. Per the germline V gene, CDR1 is DFQATT and CDR2 is SNEGSKA (reference sequence). DNA of the CDR3: TGCAGTGCTAGCGGTTACCAGGGAAGAACTGAAGCTTTCTTT. Its protein product is CSASGYQGRTEAFF.

The rearrangement uses TRBV25-1 and TRBJ2-5; D is perhaps TRBD1 (7 bases). This CDR3 has 17 amino acids. Trimming removed 1 base at V and 11 bases at J, with 26 bases between. CDR1 is MGHDK, CDR2 SYGVNS, per germline. This CDR3 reads CASSELGGTVIDNEQYF. CDR3 nucleotide sequence: TGTGCCAGCAGTGAATTAGGAGGGACAGTCATTGACAATGAGCAGTACTTC. Complete variable domain (other parts from reference TRBV25-1 and TRBJ2-5): EADIYQTPRYLVIGTGKKITLECSQTMGHDKMYWYQQDPGMELHLIHYSYGVNSTEKGDLSSESTVSRIRTEHFPLTLESARPSHTSQYLCASSELGGTVIDNEQYFGPGTRLLVL.

This clonotype occurred a few times. V usage is TRBV14 and J usage is TRBJ2-5; tentative D call: TRBD2 (5 bases). V lost 5 bases and J 4 bases, leaving 14 bases between the germline ends. This CDR3 comprises 14 residues. Germline CDR1 SGHDN, CDR2 FVKESK. This chain's CDR3 is CASSSRPEGETQYF. In DNA form, the CDR3 reads TGTGCCAGCAGCTCCCGTCCCGAGGGAGAGACCCAGTACTTC.

This clonotype has at least ten counts. V gene TRBV18 combines with J gene TRBJ1-2, with D hard to call. The CDR3 is 13 residues long. Germline CDR1 reads KGHSH; CDR2 reads LQKENI. Trimming took 3 bases from V and 5 from J, leaving 10 bases between them. The CDR3 spells CASSPIDTYGYTF. The CDR3 nucleotides are TGTGCCAGCTCACCGATCGACACTTATGGCTACACCTTC.

V and J are TRBV7-3 and TRBJ2-1; a weak D match, TRBD1 (6 bases). The germline gives CDR1 SGHTA, CDR2 FQGTGA. Trimming pared 2 bases from V and 4 bases from J, leaving 12 bases between. The CDR3 is 15 amino acids. CDR3 coding DNA: TGTGCCAGCAGCTTACCCGGGACACCTTACAATGAGCAGTTCTTC. It is translated as CASSLPGTPYNEQFF.

V is TRBV4-2 and J is TRBJ1-1; tentatively, D is TRBD1 (6 bases). This CDR3 has 14 residues. V was cut by 1 base and J by 5 bases, with 11 bases left in between. Germline loops: CDR1 LGHNA, CDR2 YNFKEQ. The DNA for the CDR3 is TGTGCCAGCAGCCAAGGAAGGGGGGGGACTGAAGCTTTCTTT. Translated: CASSQGRGGTEAFF.

The chain employs TRBV27 and TRBJ1-6; D may be TRBD1 (5 bases). Looked up from germline, CDR1 is MNHEY and CDR2 is SMNVEV (reference sequence). Deletions cut 5 bases from V and 7 bases from J, with 12 bases between. This CDR3 has 14 residues. The CDR3 bases are TGTGCCAGCAGTCTAGGGGAAGCGAATTCACCCCTCCACTTT. This codes for CASSLGEANSPLHF.

This clonotype was seen only a few times. The chain carries TRBV12-3 or TRBV12-4 and TRBJ2-5, with D perhaps given as TRBD1 or TRBD2 (5 bases each). The V gene lost 7 bases and the J gene lost 3 bases, with 18 bases spanning the gap. This CDR3 region has 15 residues. Here the CDR3 reads CASTLKGPPKETQYF. Here the CDR3 DNA reads TGTGCCAGCACCTTAAAGGGACCCCCGAAAGAGACCCAGTACTTC.

This clonotype was seen a single time. V usage is TRBV7-8 and J usage is TRBJ1-2; D is undetermined. CDR3 length: 15 residues. Trimming removed 1 base at V and 4 bases at J, with 13 bases between. The germline gives CDR1 SGHVS, CDR2 FQNEAQ. The DNA of the CDR3 is TGTGCCAGCAGCTTAGGGTGGCAGATGGGCTATGGCTACACCTTC. Its translation is CASSLGWQMGYGYTF.

A few counts support this clonotype. This chain links TRBV10-3 with TRBJ2-5, with D tentatively TRBD1 (5 bases). The CDR3 loop spans 15 amino acids. Germline-derived CDR1 and CDR2 are ENHRY and SYGVKD. V was shortened by 2 bases and J by 5 bases, with 15 bases between the two germline ends. CDR3 sequence: CAISETPAGSETQYF. The DNA for the CDR3 is TGTGCCATCAGTGAGACCCCTGCAGGGTCCGAGACCCAGTACTTC.

CDR3 loop: CASSPARGRGYTEAFF. CDR3 DNA: TGTGCCAGCAGCCCAGCCCGGGGCAGGGGGTACACTGAAGCTTTCTTT. The chain has TRBV6-6 and TRBJ1-1; the match to TRBD1 covers 7 bases. The CDR3 is made up of 16 amino acids. Germline V gives CDR1 MNHNY, CDR2 SVGAGI (reference sequence). With V trimmed by 6 bases and J by 3 bases, 13 bases remained unmatched.

This clonotype turned up a few times. The chain links TRBV20-1 to TRBJ2-5; no reliable D call. The J call may not be correct, given that the DNA end is closer to TRBJ2-7. Germline V gene data show CDR1 as DFQATT and CDR2 as SNEGSKA (reference sequence). The CDR3 is made up of 11 amino acids. The CDR3 is CSAADQYEQYF. The DNA for the CDR3 is TGCAGTGCTGCGGACCAATACGAGCAGTACTTC.

The J gene is TRBJ1-2, the V gene TRBV5-1; 8 bases match TRBD1. The CDR3 totals 15 residues. Germline trimming cut 4 bases from V and 3 bases from J; bases unmatched to any gene: 8. The V gene's germline CDR1 is SGHRS and CDR2 YFSETQ. CDR3 amino acids: CASSPTGEIDYGYTF. The CDR3 bases are TGCGCCAGCAGCCCGACAGGGGAAATTGACTATGGCTACACCTTC.

The chain carries TRBV18 and TRBJ2-5; D remains ambiguous. Germline values: CDR1 KGHSH, CDR2 LQKENI. The ends were cut back, 5 bases at V and 7 bases at J, with 23 bases in the middle. This CDR3 is built from 16 residues. The CDR3 DNA follows: TGTGCCAGCTCAGAAATGAGCCCCGGAATGATCGGGACCCAGTACTTC. This sequence encodes CASSEMSPGMIGTQYF.

The chain links TRBV20-1 to TRBJ2-2; D gene ambiguous. Trimming shortened V by 6 bases and J by 0 bases, and 11 bases separated the two germline ends. Germline V gene sequence: CDR1 DFQATT, CDR2 SNEGSKA (reference sequence). This CDR3 has 14 residues. In nucleotides, the CDR3 is TGCAGTGCCCCTCTGCGCACGAACACCGGGGAGCTGTTTTTT. Translation: CSAPLRTNTGELFF.